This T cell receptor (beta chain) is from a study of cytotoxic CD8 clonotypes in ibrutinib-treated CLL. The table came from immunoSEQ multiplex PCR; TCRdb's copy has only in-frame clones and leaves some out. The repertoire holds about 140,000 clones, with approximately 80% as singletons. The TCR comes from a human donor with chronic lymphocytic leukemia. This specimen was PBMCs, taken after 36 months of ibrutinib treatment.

CDR3 nucleotides: TGCGCCAGCAGTGAACAAGAGACCCAGTACTTC. Translation: CASSEQETQYF. V gene TRBV10-1 combines with J gene TRBJ2-5; D gene ambiguous. Germline CDR1 is WNHNN and CDR2 is SYGVQD (reference sequence). CDR3 length: 11 amino acids. With 3 bases removed from V and 2 bases from J, the gap between germline ends came to 1 base.